The next 32 T cell receptor beta chains were all read from a single sample in a study of blood T cell repertoires in COVID-19. The table came from immunoSEQ multiplex PCR; TCRdb's copy has only in-frame clones and leaves some out. The sample has 340,000 or so clones, around 87% seen once; the top ten hold 1%. The material sequenced was peripheral blood. These receptors came from a man aged 50 or older with active or convalescent COVID-19.

This rearrangement joins TRBV9 to TRBJ2-4, with D possibly matching TRBD1 (5 bases). The germline CDR1 and CDR2 sequences are SGDLS and YYNGEE. With 3 bases removed from V and 3 bases from J, the gap between germline ends came to 16 bases. This CDR3 is built from 16 residues. The chain's CDR3 is CASSAEPTGFKNIQYF. DNA of the CDR3: TGTGCCAGCAGCGCGGAGCCCACAGGATTCAAAAACATTCAGTACTTC.

The V gene is TRBV5-1, the J gene TRBJ2-5; 8 bases fit TRBD1. CDR1 SGHRS and CDR2 YFSETQ come from the germline V gene. This CDR3 is built from 20 residues. The ends lost 4 bases at V and 8 bases at J; junction bases unmatched: 28. The CDR3: CASSASGLDRVRVMGRTQYF. The CDR3 DNA reads as TGCGCCAGCAGCGCATCAGGGTTGGACAGGGTGAGAGTGATGGGGAGAACCCAGTACTTC.

The J gene is TRBJ1-2, the V gene TRBV9; 7 nucleotides line up with TRBD1. V shed 1 base, J shed 10 bases, and the junction held 10 bases outside the gene matches. The CDR3 loop spans 14 amino acids. Per the germline V gene, CDR1 is SGDLS and CDR2 is YYNGEE. CDR3 amino acids: CASSVYGSDRSYTF. In DNA form, the CDR3 reads TGTGCCAGCAGCGTATATGGTTCGGACAGGTCCTACACCTTC.

CDR3 sequence: CASSLSSLNTEAFF. DNA of the CDR3: TGTGCCAGCAGCTTAAGTTCTCTAAACACTGAAGCTTTCTTT. J is TRBJ1-1 and V is TRBV7-6; D is uncertain. The V end lost 2 bases, the J end lost 2 bases, and 9 bases lay between the germline ends. This CDR3 contains 14 residues. Per the germline V gene, CDR1 is SGHVS and CDR2 is FNYEAQ. Using reference TRBV7-6 and TRBJ1-1 for the parts outside the CDR3, the full variable domain is GAGVSQSPRYKVTKRGQDVALRCDPISGHVSLYWYRQALGQGPEFLTYFNYEAQQDKSGLPNDRFSAERPEGSISTLTIQRTEQRDSAMYRCASSLSSLNTEAFFGQGTRLTVV.

The genes are TRBV28 and TRBJ1-2; possibly TRBD1 for D (5 bases). Germline loops: CDR1 MDHEN, CDR2 SYDVKM. The CDR3 runs to 15 residues. V lost 8 bases and J 4 bases, leaving 20 bases between the germline ends. DNA of the CDR3: TGTGCCAGCTATTCATCGGGCAGGGCCCTCTATGGCTACACCTTC. This sequence encodes CASYSSGRALYGYTF.

In its sample, this clone was seen a few times. The V and J genes are TRBV11-2 and TRBJ2-5; 12 nucleotides agree with TRBD2. Germline V CDR1 and CDR2: SGHAT, FQNNGV. The J segment lost 3 bases and the V segment lost 5 bases, leaving 4 bases of the junction unmatched. CDR3 length: 15 residues. The CDR3 bases are TGTGCCAGCAGCGAGACTAGCGGGAGCGAAGAGACCCAGTACTTC. This gives the protein CASSETSGSEETQYF.

The gene calls are TRBV10-2 and TRBJ1-2; TRBD1 might be the D (5 bases). Germline values: CDR1 WSHSY, CDR2 SAAADI. V was clipped by 3 bases and J by 0 bases, with 14 bases between them. CDR3 length: 16 residues. In DNA form, the CDR3 reads TGCGCCAGCAGTGACGCAGGGATCGGAGCTAACTATGGCTACACCTTC. The encoded protein is CASSDAGIGANYGYTF.

The chain uses TRBV10-3 and TRBJ2-2; perhaps TRBD2 as D (5 bases). This CDR3 has 14 residues. V dropped 9 bases and J dropped 0 bases, with 11 bases sitting between them. Germline V gene data show CDR1 as ENHRY and CDR2 as SYGVKD. CDR3 residues: CAIKGATNTGELFF. In DNA form, the CDR3 reads TGTGCCATAAAGGGAGCCACGAACACCGGGGAGCTGTTTTTT.

The chain joins TRBV6-6 to TRBJ1-2, with a tentative D call TRBD1 (6 bases). Trimming stripped 6 bases from V and 3 bases from J, with 17 bases between. This CDR3 is built from 15 residues. In germline, CDR1 is MNHNY, CDR2 SVGAGI (reference sequence). The CDR3 DNA is TGTGCCAGCAGCCTCCCCGGGACAATGCACTATGGCTACACCTTC. Encoded protein: CASSLPGTMHYGYTF.

J is TRBJ2-5 and V is TRBV5-1; 10 bases match TRBD2. V lost 3 bases and J lost 1; bases outside the gene matches: 3. The germline V gene has CDR1 SGHRS and CDR2 YFSETQ. This CDR3 region has 15 residues. The CDR3 loop is CASSSLAGGQETQYF. The CDR3 nucleotides read TGCGCCAGCAGCTCCTTAGCGGGGGGCCAAGAGACCCAGTACTTC.

This CDR3 reads CASRERSGYGELFF. CDR3 nucleotide sequence: TGCGCCAGCAGGGAACGATCCGGGTACGGGGAGCTGTTTTTT. The chain combines TRBV4-1 with TRBJ2-2; no definite D call. Between the trimmed V and J ends, which lost 6 bases and 7 bases, there was a span of 15 bases. Germline CDR1 is MGHRA and CDR2 is YSYEKL. This CDR3 contains 14 residues.

The CDR3 DNA follows: TGCGCCAGCAGTAGGAGAGATGGGGAGCTGTTTTTT. This translates into CASSRRDGELFF. The chain links TRBV5-1 to TRBJ2-2; D ambiguous. V lost 5 bases to trimming and J lost 8 bases, with 10 bases between them. The CDR3 is 12 residues long. The germline V gene has CDR1 SGHRS and CDR2 YFSETQ.

The chain has TRBV28 and TRBJ2-1; 8 bases match TRBD2. The CDR3 is 15 residues long. V was pared by 5 bases and J by 5 bases, with 8 bases of the junction left unmatched. Germline V gene sequence: CDR1 MDHEN, CDR2 SYDVKM. The CDR3 DNA reads TGTGCCAGCAGTCAAGCGGGGGCCGTGAACAATGAGCAGTTCTTC. Its protein product is CASSQAGAVNNEQFF.

This chain uses TRBV11-2 with TRBJ2-5, with D tentatively TRBD1 (5 bases). This CDR3 has 17 amino acids. The germline V and J ends were trimmed by 4 bases and 2 bases, with 20 bases remaining between them. The germline gives CDR1 SGHAT, CDR2 FQNNGV. CDR3 loop: CASSSRQAPTEQETQYF. CDR3 nucleotide sequence: TGTGCCAGCAGCTCCCGGCAGGCCCCGACAGAACAAGAGACCCAGTACTTC.

The V and J genes are TRBV6-5 and TRBJ1-1; D unclear. Trimming stripped 0 bases from V and 4 bases from J, with 12 bases between. This CDR3 is built from 15 residues. Looked up from germline, CDR1 is MNHEY and CDR2 is SVGAGI. The CDR3 sequence: CASSYSGGRVTEAFF. The CDR3 DNA reads TGTGCCAGCAGTTACTCTGGCGGGAGGGTCACTGAAGCTTTCTTT.

The chain combines TRBV3-1 (or the pseudogene TRBV3-2) with TRBJ2-1, with 16 bases matching TRBD2. V lost 1 base, J lost 6 bases, and 6 bases stayed unmatched. Germline loops: CDR1 LGHDT, CDR2 YNNKEL (reference sequence). CDR3 size: 18 residues. CDR3 in DNA: TGTGCCAGCAGCCAAGCCCCGGGACTAGCGGGAGGGCGCAATGAGCAGTTCTTC. Protein: CASSQAPGLAGGRNEQFF.

In the case of this clone: Other DNA sequences of this sample code for an identical CDR3. The V call is TRBV5-1, the J call TRBJ2-1; 7 nucleotides line up with TRBD1. V trimming: 0 bases; J trimming: 4 bases; junction bases outside the gene matches: 1. The CDR3 spans 14 residues. Germline CDR1 SGHRS, CDR2 YFSETQ. This CDR3 reads CASSLGDSYNEQFF. The CDR3 bases are TGCGCCAGCAGCTTGGGGGACAGTTACAATGAGCAGTTCTTC.

The rearrangement uses TRBV5-1 and TRBJ2-7; 8 positions match TRBD1. V trimming: 2 bases; J trimming: 5 bases; junction bases outside the gene matches: 6. CDR3 length: 14 residues. Germline loops: CDR1 SGHRS, CDR2 YFSETQ. CDR3 loop: CASSFSGGADEQYF. DNA for the CDR3: TGCGCCAGCAGCTTTTCAGGGGGCGCCGACGAGCAGTACTTC.

The genes are TRBV7-9 and TRBJ2-3; D is possibly TRBD2 (7 bases). Trimming shortened V by 1 base and J by 3 bases, and 17 bases separated the two germline ends. The CDR3 covers 17 residues. Germline V gene lookup returns CDR1 SEHNR and CDR2 FQNEAQ (reference sequence). CDR3 residues: CASSLGAQGGNTDTQYF. CDR3 nucleotide sequence: TGTGCCAGCAGCTTAGGGGCACAGGGAGGGAATACAGATACGCAGTATTTT.

This clone was seen a few times. The genes are TRBV19 and TRBJ1-5; 8 bases fit TRBD1. V gave up 3 bases and J gave up 6 bases; unmatched junction bases: 10. The CDR3 covers 16 residues. The V gene's germline CDR1 is LNHDA and CDR2 SQIVND (reference sequence). CDR3 in amino acids: CASSISGPGGSQPQHF. The CDR3 coding sequence is TGTGCCAGTAGTATTTCGGGGCCAGGGGGCAGTCAGCCCCAGCATTTT.

V usage is TRBV25-1 and J usage is TRBJ2-3; 8 bases are a match to TRBD1. The germline V gene has CDR1 MGHDK and CDR2 SYGVNS. CDR3 length: 15 residues. J was trimmed by 4 bases and V by 6 bases; bases with no gene match: 9. The CDR3 protein is CASSSGQGLADTQYF. DNA for the CDR3: TGTGCCAGCAGCTCCGGACAGGGTTTGGCAGATACGCAGTATTTT.

The chain has TRBV18 and TRBJ2-1, with TRBD1 identical over 8 bases. Germline CDR1 reads KGHSH; CDR2 reads LQKENI. The CDR3 is made up of 16 amino acids. V gave up 2 bases and J gave up 8 bases; unmatched junction bases: 11. As DNA, the CDR3 is TGTGCCAGCTCACCAACGCCCACTTCAGGGGGCGATGAGCAGTTCTTC. It encodes CASSPTPTSGGDEQFF.

The rearrangement joins TRBV18 to TRBJ2-1; 8 nucleotides align to TRBD1. V shed 0 bases, J shed 7 bases, and the junction held 8 bases outside the gene matches. The germline V gene has CDR1 KGHSH and CDR2 LQKENI. The CDR3 contains 16 residues. This CDR3 is CASSPPNQGAQNEQFF. Here the CDR3 DNA reads TGTGCCAGCTCACCACCGAATCAGGGGGCGCAAAATGAGCAGTTCTTC. Using reference TRBV18 and TRBJ2-1 for the parts outside the CDR3, the full variable domain is NAGVMQNPRHLVRRRGQEARLRCSPMKGHSHVYWYRQLPEEGLKFMVYLQKENIIDESGMPKERFSAEFPKEGPSILRIQQVVRGDSAAYFCASSPPNQGAQNEQFFGPGTRLTVL.

In its sample, this clone was seen a few times. The V call is TRBV18, the J call TRBJ1-5, with a tentative D call TRBD1 (6 bases). The germline gives CDR1 KGHSH, CDR2 LQKENI. V was clipped by 4 bases and J by 2 bases, with 12 bases between them. The length of the CDR3 is 15 residues. The CDR3 region has the DNA TGTGCCAGCTCACTAAGGGGGTCGGGCAATCAGCCCCAGCATTTT. Residues: CASSLRGSGNQPQHF.

This clone was seen once. The rearrangement joins TRBV28 to TRBJ1-6, with 8 bases fitting TRBD1. This CDR3 comprises 15 residues. Germline V gene sequence: CDR1 MDHEN, CDR2 SYDVKM. The ends lost 1 base at V and 8 bases at J; junction bases unmatched: 4. In nucleotides, the CDR3 is TGTGCCAGCAGTTTATCAGGGACAGGCGATTCACCCCTCCACTTT. Amino acids: CASSLSGTGDSPLHF.

The chain carries TRBV18 and TRBJ2-7, with D tentatively TRBD2 (5 bases). This CDR3 spans 14 amino acids. The V end lost 2 bases, the J end lost 2 bases, and 10 bases lay between the germline ends. Germline V CDR1 and CDR2: KGHSH, LQKENI. The CDR3 spells CASSPEGNPYEQYF. CDR3 DNA sequence: TGTGCCAGCTCACCAGAGGGCAACCCCTACGAGCAGTACTTC.

This chain links TRBV30 with TRBJ1-6; 10 bases align to TRBD1. The CDR3 spans 17 residues. The germline gives CDR1 GTSNPN, CDR2 SVGIG (reference sequence). J gave up 11 bases and V 2 bases, and 15 bases lay outside the gene matches. The CDR3 spells CAWSLGSSGDRGTPLHF. CDR3 DNA sequence: TGTGCCTGGAGTTTAGGATCTTCCGGGGACAGGGGTACACCCCTCCACTTT.

The chain combines TRBV7-3 with TRBJ1-4; no reliable D call. The CDR3 is made up of 14 amino acids. Germline V CDR1 and CDR2: SGHTA, FQGTGA. Trimming removed 1 base at V and 5 bases at J, with 8 bases between. CDR3 DNA sequence: TGTGCCAGCAGCTTAATCGACGGGAATGAAAAACTGTTTTTT. It codes for CASSLIDGNEKLFF. The variable domain in full, with the rest retrieved from reference TRBV7-3 and TRBJ1-4, is GAGVSQTPSNKVTEKGKYVELRCDPISGHTALYWYRQSLGQGPEFLIYFQGTGAADDSGLPNDRFFAVRPEGSVSTLKIQRTERGDSAVYLCASSLIDGNEKLFFGSGTQLSVL.

This chain connects TRBV5-4 to TRBJ2-2; D may be TRBD1 (6 bases). The germline V gene encodes CDR1 SGHNT and CDR2 YYREEE (reference sequence). The V end was cut by 3 bases, the J end by 3 bases, with 12 bases between. The CDR3 runs 15 residues. The CDR3: CASSSYREHTGELFF. DNA for the CDR3: TGTGCCAGCAGCTCCTACAGGGAGCACACCGGGGAGCTGTTTTTT.

The chain combines TRBV6-1 with TRBJ2-1; D gene unclear. V was trimmed by 3 bases and J by 8 bases, leaving 5 bases between them. CDR3 length equals 11 residues. Per the germline V gene, CDR1 is MNHNS and CDR2 is SASEGT. The CDR3 reads CASSDQYEQFF. CDR3 nucleotides: TGTGCCAGCAGTGACCAGTATGAGCAGTTCTTC.

This chain connects TRBV20-1 to TRBJ2-1; 7 bases line up with TRBD1. Germline loops: CDR1 DFQATT, CDR2 SNEGSKA (reference sequence). The CDR3 has 14 residues. After removal of 3 bases from V and 9 bases from J, the junction contained 11 bases not matched to a gene. CDR3 protein: CSASEGQPTSEQFF. The DNA for the CDR3 is TGCAGTGCTAGTGAGGGACAGCCTACGAGTGAGCAGTTCTTC.

The J gene is TRBJ2-7, the V gene TRBV2; possibly TRBD2 for D (5 bases). The V and J ends lost 1 base and 4 bases respectively, with 14 bases between them. The CDR3 spans 15 residues. CDR1 and CDR2 from the germline V gene are SNHLY and FYNNEI. Here the CDR3 reads CASSEGTLLAYEQYF. DNA for the CDR3: TGTGCCAGCAGTGAAGGGACTCTTCTTGCTTACGAGCAGTACTTC.